This T cell receptor beta chain was identified during a study of Ad26.COV2.S vaccination and SARS-CoV-2 variants. Study overall: This donor came from the COV1001 trial of Ad26.COV2.S.

Treatment given: approximately 18 received Ad26.COV2.S at low or high dose, single or two shots; five or six received placebo; per-sample allocation not given. The study sampled participants on day 63 after the first vaccine or placebo injection. The CDR3 totals 17 residues. Germline V gene sequence: CDR1 SGHVS, CDR2 FNYEAQ. V was trimmed by 1 base and J by 9 bases, leaving 19 bases between them. The repertoire was sequenced with immunoSEQ multiplex PCR; TCRdb's copy has only in-frame clones and lacks some. Of 500,000 or so clones listed, roughly 89% were seen once; the top ten hold about 2.5%. This clone was seen a single time. What it binds is unknown. Whole-study findings and limits: Using TCR breadth and depth analyses may have led to underestimated total T cell responses.

Sequenced here: peripheral blood, sampled in a trial of Ad26.COV2.S vaccine versus placebo. V is TRBV7-6 and J is TRBJ1-6; D possibly corresponds to TRBD1 (6 bases). This TCR was recovered from a person aged 18-65 years who received the Ad26.COV2.S COVID-19 vaccine or a placebo. The CDR3 sequence: CASSLVGGALGISPLHF. CDR3 DNA sequence: TGTGCCAGCAGCTTAGTAGGGGGGGCCCTGGGGATTTCACCCCTCCACTTT.